The T cell receptor (beta chain) under discussion was sequenced for a study of blood T cell repertoires in COVID-19. Study context: Acute and convalescent COVID-19 samples came from the United States, Italy and Spain. Sample material is recorded as cDNA or gDNA derived from T cells, B-cell-depleted T cells, or PBMCs.

Per germline, CDR1 GTSNPN and CDR2 SVGIG (reference sequence). This CDR3 region has 14 residues. Trimming took 0 bases from V and 10 from J; bases not matched to a gene: 8. As processed by the authors: Nucleated cell number was recorded as an estimate derived from reference gene primer amplification. Profiled with immunoSEQ multiplex PCR; TCRdb holds only in-frame clones, not every one. Clone size and the V and J calls come from that table; the DNA yielded D and trimming. This sample has more than 90,000 clones, with about nine tenths found just once. The V call is TRBV30, the J call TRBJ1-4; 7 nucleotides line up with TRBD1. The clonotype was recovered from a man between 40 and 49 years old with acute or convalescent COVID-19. The material sequenced was peripheral blood. CDR3 nucleotides: TGTGCCTGGAGTGTGACAGGGCCCGGTGGAAAACTGTTTTTT. Translation: CAWSVTGPGGKLFF.